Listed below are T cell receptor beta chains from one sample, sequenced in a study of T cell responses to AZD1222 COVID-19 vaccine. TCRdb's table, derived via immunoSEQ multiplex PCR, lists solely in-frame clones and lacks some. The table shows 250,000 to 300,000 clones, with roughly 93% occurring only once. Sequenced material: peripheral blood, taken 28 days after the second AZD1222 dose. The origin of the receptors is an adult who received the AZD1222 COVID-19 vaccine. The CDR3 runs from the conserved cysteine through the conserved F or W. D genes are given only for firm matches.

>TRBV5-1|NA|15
CASSLAGTENEKLFF
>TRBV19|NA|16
CASSMEGVKRNQPQHF
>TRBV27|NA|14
CASSPVPPYNEQFF
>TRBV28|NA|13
CASSPPTLYEQYF
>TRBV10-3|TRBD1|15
CAIRPGQEPNTEAFF
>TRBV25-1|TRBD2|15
CASSSGTTNTGELFF
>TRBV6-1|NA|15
CASSEKGTQEETQYF
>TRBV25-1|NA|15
CASSEGNSNFYGYTF
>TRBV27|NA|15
CASSLRASSLREQYF
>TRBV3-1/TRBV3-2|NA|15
CASSQGKGRGHGYTF
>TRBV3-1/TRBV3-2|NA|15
CASSQDFGPQETQYF
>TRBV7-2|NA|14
CASSARWNYNEQFF
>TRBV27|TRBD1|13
CASARDRRNIQYF
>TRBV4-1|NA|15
CASSQDSNPSYEQYF
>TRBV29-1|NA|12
CSVRGSSYEQYF
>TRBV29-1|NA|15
CSVSSGLLGNQPQHF
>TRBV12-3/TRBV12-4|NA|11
CASSRGYEQFF
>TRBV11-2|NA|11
CASSPLNEQFF
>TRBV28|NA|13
CASSFLSAYEQYF
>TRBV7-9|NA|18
CASSSVYPTEPSNYGYTF
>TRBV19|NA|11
CASSRRSEAFF
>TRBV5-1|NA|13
CASSLFWTGELFF
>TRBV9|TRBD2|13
CASSVEVGSGRNF
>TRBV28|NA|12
CASSKPPSPQHF
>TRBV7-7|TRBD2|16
CASSLSSGGPQETQYF
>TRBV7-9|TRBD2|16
CASSSTSGSSYNEQFF
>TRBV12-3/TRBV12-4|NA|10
CASRPHTIYF
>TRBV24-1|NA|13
CATQEYSNQPQHF
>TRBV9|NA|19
CASSGANRDPEGAGNTIYF
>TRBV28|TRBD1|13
CASSLDRDMGYTF
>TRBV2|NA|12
CASRWGSYEQYF
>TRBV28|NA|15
CASRRFGGRNSPLHF
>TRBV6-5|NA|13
CASGGNGYNEQFF
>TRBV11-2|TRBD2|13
CASSLAGGETQYF
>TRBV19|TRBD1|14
CASSTYRDRYGYTF
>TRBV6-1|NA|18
CASSEMGAGGSSYNEQFF
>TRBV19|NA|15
CASSPEGGRRYGYTF
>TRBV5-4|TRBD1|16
CASSVPPGGDTGELFF
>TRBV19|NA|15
CASSPRAGLNYGYTF
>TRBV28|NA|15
CASSFGGTPGDTQYF
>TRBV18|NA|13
CASSPLERNTIYF
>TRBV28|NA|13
CASSLGRSYEQYF
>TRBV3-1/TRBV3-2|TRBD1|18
CASSQEGEGQGSYNEQFF
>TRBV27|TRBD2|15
CASSLSIAGAGEQYF
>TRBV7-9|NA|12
CASTPTGAEAFF
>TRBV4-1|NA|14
CASSQVTATDTQYF
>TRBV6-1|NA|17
CASSEGGGTRDYYEQYF
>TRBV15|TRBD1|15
CATSRGQALTYGYTF
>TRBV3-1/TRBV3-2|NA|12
CASSQEWGEQYF
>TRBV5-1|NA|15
CASSPGRNSGTEAFF
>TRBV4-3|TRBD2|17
CASSQGLASGGYNEQFF
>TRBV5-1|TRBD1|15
CASSLVGTGELGYTF
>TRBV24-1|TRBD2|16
CATSDWTSGGQNEQFF
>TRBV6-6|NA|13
CASKGGNTGELFF
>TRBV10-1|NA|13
CASSLQRNTEAFF